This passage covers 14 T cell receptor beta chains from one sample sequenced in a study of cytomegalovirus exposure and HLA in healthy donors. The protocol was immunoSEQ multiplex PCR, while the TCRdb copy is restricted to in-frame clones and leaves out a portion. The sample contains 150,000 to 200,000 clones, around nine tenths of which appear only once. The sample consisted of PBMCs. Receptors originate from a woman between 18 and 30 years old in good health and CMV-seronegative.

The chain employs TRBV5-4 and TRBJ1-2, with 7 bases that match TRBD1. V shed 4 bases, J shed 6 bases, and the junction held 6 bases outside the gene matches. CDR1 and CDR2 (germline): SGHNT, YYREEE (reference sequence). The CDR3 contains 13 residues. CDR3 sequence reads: CASSRQGDNGYTF. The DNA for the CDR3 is TGTGCCAGCAGCCGACAGGGAGATAATGGCTACACCTTC. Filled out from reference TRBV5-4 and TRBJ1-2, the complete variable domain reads ETGVTQSPTHLIKTRGQQVTLRCSSQSGHNTVSWYQQALGQGPQFIFQYYREEENGRGNFPPRFSGLQFPNYSSELNVNALELDDSALYLCASSRQGDNGYTFGSGTRLTVV.

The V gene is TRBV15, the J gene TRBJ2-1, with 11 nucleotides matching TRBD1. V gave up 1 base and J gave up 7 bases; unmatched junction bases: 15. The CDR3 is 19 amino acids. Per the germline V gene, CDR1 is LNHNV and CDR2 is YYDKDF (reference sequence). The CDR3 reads CATSRVKSPGQGGRNEQFF. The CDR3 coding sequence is TGTGCCACCAGCAGAGTGAAAAGTCCGGGACAGGGGGGTAGGAATGAGCAGTTCTTC.

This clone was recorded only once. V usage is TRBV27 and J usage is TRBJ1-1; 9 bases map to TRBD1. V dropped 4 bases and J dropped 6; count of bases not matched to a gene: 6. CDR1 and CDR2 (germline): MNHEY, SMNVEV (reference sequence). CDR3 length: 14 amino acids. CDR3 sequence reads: CASSSVGQGAEAFF. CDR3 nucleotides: TGTGCCAGCAGTTCCGTGGGACAGGGAGCTGAAGCTTTCTTT.

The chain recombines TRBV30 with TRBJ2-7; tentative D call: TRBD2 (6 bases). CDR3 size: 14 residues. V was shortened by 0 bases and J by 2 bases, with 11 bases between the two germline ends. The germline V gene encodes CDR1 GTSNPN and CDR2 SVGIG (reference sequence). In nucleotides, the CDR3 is TGTGCCTGGAGTGTAGGAGGGACCCCCTACGAGCAGTACTTC. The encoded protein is CAWSVGGTPYEQYF.

CDR3 nucleotides: TGCGCCAGCAGTCCGACAGGGGTAAGAACAGATACGCAGTATTTT. Protein: CASSPTGVRTDTQYF. The chain links TRBV4-3 to TRBJ2-3; 8 nucleotides match TRBD1. Germline V gene lookup returns CDR1 LGHNA and CDR2 YSLEER. CDR3 length: 15 residues. Germline trimming cut 6 bases from V and 3 bases from J; bases unmatched to any gene: 8.

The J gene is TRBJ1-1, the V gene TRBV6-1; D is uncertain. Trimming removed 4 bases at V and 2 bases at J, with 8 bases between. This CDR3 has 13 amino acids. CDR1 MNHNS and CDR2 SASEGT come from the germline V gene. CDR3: CASSVRHNTEAFF. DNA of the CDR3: TGTGCCAGCAGTGTTCGACACAACACTGAAGCTTTCTTT.

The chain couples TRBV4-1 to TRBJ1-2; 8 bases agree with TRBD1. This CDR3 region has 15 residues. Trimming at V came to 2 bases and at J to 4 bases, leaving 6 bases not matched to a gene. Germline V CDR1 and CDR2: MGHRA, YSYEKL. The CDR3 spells CASSQPDRDAYGYTF. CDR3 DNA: TGCGCCAGCAGCCAACCGGACAGGGATGCCTATGGCTACACCTTC.

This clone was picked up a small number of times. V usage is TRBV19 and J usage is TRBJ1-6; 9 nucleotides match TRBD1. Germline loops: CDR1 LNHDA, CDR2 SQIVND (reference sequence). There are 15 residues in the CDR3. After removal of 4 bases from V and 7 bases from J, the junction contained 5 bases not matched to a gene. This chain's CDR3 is CASSTVTGGNSPLHF. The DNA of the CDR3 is TGTGCCAGTAGTACCGTGACAGGGGGAAATTCACCCCTCCACTTT.

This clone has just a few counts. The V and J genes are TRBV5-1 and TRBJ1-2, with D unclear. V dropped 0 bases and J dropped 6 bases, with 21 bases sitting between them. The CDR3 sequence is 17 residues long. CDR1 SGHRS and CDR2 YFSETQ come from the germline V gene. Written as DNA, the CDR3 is TGCGCCAGCAGCTTGGCCTCCTACCGGGAGAACATGAATGGCTACACCTTC. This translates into CASSLASYRENMNGYTF.

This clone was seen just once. CDR3 in DNA: TGTGCCAGCTCACGGGACTACCAAGAGACCCAGTACTTC. Translation: CASSRDYQETQYF. The V gene is TRBV18, the J gene TRBJ2-5; D is possibly TRBD2 (6 bases). From germline, CDR1 is KGHSH and CDR2 LQKENI. The CDR3 sequence is 13 residues long. Trimming removed 4 bases at V and 0 bases at J, with 6 bases between.

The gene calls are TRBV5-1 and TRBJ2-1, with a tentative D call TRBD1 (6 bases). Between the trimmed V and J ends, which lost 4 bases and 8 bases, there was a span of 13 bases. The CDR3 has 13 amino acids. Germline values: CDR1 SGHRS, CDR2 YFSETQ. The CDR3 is CASSPDGTHEQFF. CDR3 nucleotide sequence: TGCGCCAGCAGCCCAGATGGGACACATGAGCAGTTCTTC.

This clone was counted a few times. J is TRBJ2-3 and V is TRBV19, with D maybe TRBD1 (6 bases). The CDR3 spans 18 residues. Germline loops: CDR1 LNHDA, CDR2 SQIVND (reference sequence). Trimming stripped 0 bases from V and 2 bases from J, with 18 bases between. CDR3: CASSIDGGDTAYTDTQYF. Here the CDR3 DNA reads TGTGCCAGTAGTATAGATGGTGGGGACACTGCTTACACAGATACGCAGTATTTT.

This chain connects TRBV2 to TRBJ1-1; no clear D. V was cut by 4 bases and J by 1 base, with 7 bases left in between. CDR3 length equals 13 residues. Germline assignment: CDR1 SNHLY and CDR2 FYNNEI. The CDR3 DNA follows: TGTGCCAGCAGTGCTGCCAGGAACACTGAAGCTTTCTTT. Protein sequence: CASSAARNTEAFF.

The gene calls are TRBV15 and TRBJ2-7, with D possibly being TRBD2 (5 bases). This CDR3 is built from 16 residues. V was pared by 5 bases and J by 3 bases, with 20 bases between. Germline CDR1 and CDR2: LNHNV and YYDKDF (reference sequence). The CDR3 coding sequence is TGTGCCACCAGCGTCCGGCTAGCCAAAAGTGGCTACGAGCAGTACTTC. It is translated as CATSVRLAKSGYEQYF.